This T cell receptor beta chain was documented in a study of blood T cell repertoires in COVID-19. Overall study context: Donors in the United States, Italy and Spain gave samples during acute or convalescent COVID-19. T cells, B-cell-depleted T cells, or PBMCs supplied cDNA or gDNA.

As processed by the authors: Reference gene primer amplification gave nucleated cell count estimates. Clones were sequenced by immunoSEQ multiplex PCR, and TCRdb holds only the in-frame ones, with some missing. D and trimming come from the DNA, and the V and J calls and clone size come from that table. The sample includes about 33,000 clones, roughly 84% of them seen just once. Turning to this clone: A junction end diverges from the germline sequence, so it may reflect a read error.

Germline loops: CDR1 MNHNS, CDR2 SASEGT. The CDR3 spans 13 residues. The sequence derives from a human donor in a cohort sampled during active COVID-19. The sample comprised peripheral blood. The rearrangement joins TRBV6-1 to TRBJ2-2; TRBD1 matches at 10 bases. DNA for the CDR3: TGTGCCAGCAGAGAAGTAAAGGACAGGGGGTTGTTTTTT. It yields the protein CASREVKDRGLFF.